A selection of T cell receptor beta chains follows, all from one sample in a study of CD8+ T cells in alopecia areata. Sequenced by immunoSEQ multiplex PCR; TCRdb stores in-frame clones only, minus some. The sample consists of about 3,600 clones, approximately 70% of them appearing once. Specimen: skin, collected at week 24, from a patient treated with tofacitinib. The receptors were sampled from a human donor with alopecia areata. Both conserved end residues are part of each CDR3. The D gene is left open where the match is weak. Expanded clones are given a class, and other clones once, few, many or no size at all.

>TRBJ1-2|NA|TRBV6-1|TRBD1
TGTGCCAGCAGGGCACCGGGACAGAACTCCTATGGCTACACCTTC
CASRAPGQNSYGYTF
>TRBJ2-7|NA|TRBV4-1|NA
TGCGCCAGCAGCCCGAACCCCCTGGGGGCCGCGAGGAACGAGCAGTACTTC
CASSPNPLGAARNEQYF
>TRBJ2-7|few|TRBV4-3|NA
TGCGCCAGCAGCCAAGGGTACGGCTACGAGCAGTACTTC
CASSQGYGYEQYF
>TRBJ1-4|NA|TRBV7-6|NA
TGTGCCAGCAGCTTATCGGCCAGGGTTAATGAAAAACTGTTTTTT
CASSLSARVNEKLFF
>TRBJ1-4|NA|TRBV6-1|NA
TGTGCCAGCAGTGGGTCGTCCGCAACTAATGAAAAACTGTTTTTT
CASSGSSATNEKLFF
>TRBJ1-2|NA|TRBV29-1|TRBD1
TGCAGCGTGCTGCTACAGGGGGCGCTTGGCTACACCTTC
CSVLLQGALGYTF
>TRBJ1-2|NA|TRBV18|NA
TGTGCCAGCTCACCCCCAGGATATGGCTACACCTTC
CASSPPGYGYTF
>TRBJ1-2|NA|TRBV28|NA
TGTGCCAGCAGTCAGGGGTTCTATGGCTACACCTTC
CASSQGFYGYTF
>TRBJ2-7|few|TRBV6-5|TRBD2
TGTGCCAGCACTCGGCCGGGGGGGGATGGGGAGCAGTACTTC
CASTRPGGDGEQYF
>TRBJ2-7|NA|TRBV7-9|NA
TGTGCCAGCAGCTTAATTCCAACCCCCGCAGAGCAGTACTTC
CASSLIPTPAEQYF
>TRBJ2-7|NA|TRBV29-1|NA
TGCAGACAACCCGGAAAGCAGTACTTC
CRQPGKQYF
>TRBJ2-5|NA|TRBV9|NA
TGTGCCAGCAGCGTGGGGGGGCCCTACCAAGAGACCCAGTACTTC
CASSVGGPYQETQYF
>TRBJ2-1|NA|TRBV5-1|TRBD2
TGCGCCAGCAGCCTGGCGGTAGCGGGGTCCGATGAGCAGTTCTTC
CASSLAVAGSDEQFF
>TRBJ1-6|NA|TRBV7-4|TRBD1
TGTGCCAGCAGCTCGACAGGGAGTAGGTCACCCCTCCACTTT
CASSSTGSRSPLHF
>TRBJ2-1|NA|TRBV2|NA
TGTGCCAGCAGTGCGAGCCAGGTGGATGAGCAGTTCTTC
CASSASQVDEQFF
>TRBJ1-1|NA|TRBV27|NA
TGTGCCAGCAGTTTATTACGGGGGGTGAACACTGAAGCTTTCTTT
CASSLLRGVNTEAFF
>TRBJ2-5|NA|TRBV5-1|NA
TGCGCCAGCAGGCGCCTAGGGGGGCTTTTAGAGACCCAGTACTTC
CASRRLGGLLETQYF
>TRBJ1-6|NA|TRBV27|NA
TGTGCCAGCAGTTTAGTTTTCGGGAGTTCACCCCTCCACTTT
CASSLVFGSSPLHF
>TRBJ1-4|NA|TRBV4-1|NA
TGCGCCAGCAACCAAGCCGGGAGGGGACATTCAACTAATGAAAAACTGTTTTTT
CASNQAGRGHSTNEKLFF
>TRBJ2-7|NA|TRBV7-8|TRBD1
TGTGCCAGCAGCTTAGGGGGGACAGGCGAATGGAACGAGCAGTACTTC
CASSLGGTGEWNEQYF
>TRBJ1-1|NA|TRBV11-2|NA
TGTGCCAGCAGCTTAGGGAGGCAGGGCCCCCGAACTGAAGCTTTCTTT
CASSLGRQGPRTEAFF
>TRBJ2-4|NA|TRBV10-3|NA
TGTGCCATCAGTGATCCTCCGGGTCGGGCCAAAAACATTCAGTACTTC
CAISDPPGRAKNIQYF
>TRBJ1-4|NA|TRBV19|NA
TGTGCCAGTACCCAGTCGGTCCAGGGAGATCTTGCAACTAATGAAAAACTGTTTTTT
CASTQSVQGDLATNEKLFF
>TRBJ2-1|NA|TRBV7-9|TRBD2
TGTGCCAGCAGCTTAAAGACTAGCGGGGGGTACAATGAGCAGTTCTTC
CASSLKTSGGYNEQFF
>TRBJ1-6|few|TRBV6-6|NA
TGTGCCAGCAGTTACCGCAAAAGGGGAGATTCACCCCTCCACTTT
CASSYRKRGDSPLHF
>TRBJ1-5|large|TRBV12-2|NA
TGTGCAAGTCGCTTATCGGGTCAGCCCCAGCATTTT
CASRLSGQPQHF
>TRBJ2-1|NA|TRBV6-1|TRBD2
TGTGCCACCGTCCGGGATAGCGGGGGATACAATGAGCAGTTCTTC
CATVRDSGGYNEQFF
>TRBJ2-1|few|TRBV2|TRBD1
TGTGCCAGCAGTGTTTATACCTCCGGGACAGCTAATGAGCAGTTCTTC
CASSVYTSGTANEQFF
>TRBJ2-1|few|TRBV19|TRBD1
TGTGCCAGTAGTTTGCGGGACAGGGGGCCGAATGAGCAGTTCTTC
CASSLRDRGPNEQFF
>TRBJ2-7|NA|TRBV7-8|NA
TGTGCCAGCAGCTACAAGGAGGGCGAGCAGTACTTC
CASSYKEGEQYF
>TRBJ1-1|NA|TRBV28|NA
TGTGCCAGCAGTTTATGGTCGGCTTACACTGAAGCTTTCTTT
CASSLWSAYTEAFF
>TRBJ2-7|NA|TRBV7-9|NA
TGTGCCAGCTCGATTAACCTAGGGACCTACGAGCAGTACTTC
CASSINLGTYEQYF
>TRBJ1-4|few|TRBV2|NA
TGTGCCAGCAGTGAGGGGGAAAAACTGTTTTTT
CASSEGEKLFF
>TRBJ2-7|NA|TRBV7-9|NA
TGTGCCAGCAGCCCCACGGAAGGGTCCTACGAGCAGTACTTC
CASSPTEGSYEQYF
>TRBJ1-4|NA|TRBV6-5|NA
TGTGCCAGCAGTTCCCTTTTCCTTGCAACTAATGAAAAACTGTTTTTT
CASSSLFLATNEKLFF
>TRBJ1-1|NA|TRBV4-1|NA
TGCGCCAGCAGCCAGGGTTCAAGCACTGAAGCTTTCTTT
CASSQGSSTEAFF
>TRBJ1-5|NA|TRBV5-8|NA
TGTGCCAGCAGCTTAAGGGGTCGATATCAGCCCCAGCATTTT
CASSLRGRYQPQHF
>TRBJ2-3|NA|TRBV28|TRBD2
TGTGCCAGCAGTTTCCTTGGCGGGGGAAGCACAGATACGCAGTATTTT
CASSFLGGGSTDTQYF
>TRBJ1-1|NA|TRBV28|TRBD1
TGTGCCAGCAGTTTCTTCGGACAGGGGGATGAAGCTTTCTTT
CASSFFGQGDEAFF
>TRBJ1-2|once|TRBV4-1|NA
TGCGCCAGCAGCCAAGAGACAGCAGACTATGGCTACACCTTC
CASSQETADYGYTF
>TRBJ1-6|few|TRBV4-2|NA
TGTGCCAGCAGCTTAGCGGGTAATTCACCCCTCCACTTT
CASSLAGNSPLHF
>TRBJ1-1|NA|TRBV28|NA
TGTGCCAGCAGTTTCGACAGAGAAGCTTTCTTT
CASSFDREAFF
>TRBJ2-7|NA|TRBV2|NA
TGTGCCAGCAGTGAAAGGGGCTACGAGCAGTACTTC
CASSERGYEQYF
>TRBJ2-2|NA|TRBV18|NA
TGTGCCAGCTCACCGGGCTCGCGAACCACCGGGGAGCTGTTTTTT
CASSPGSRTTGELFF
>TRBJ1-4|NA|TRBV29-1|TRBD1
TGCAGCGTTGAAGAAGGACAGGGGGCTGAAAAACTGTTTTTT
CSVEEGQGAEKLFF
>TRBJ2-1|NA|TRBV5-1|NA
TGCGCCAGCAGGAGTTTAGGACGATCAAACAATGAGCAGTTCTTC
CASRSLGRSNNEQFF
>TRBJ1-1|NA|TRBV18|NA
TGTGCCAGCTCACCACAGGGTCGAGGGAGCACTGAAGCTTTCTTT
CASSPQGRGSTEAFF
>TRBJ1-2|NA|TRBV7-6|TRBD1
TGTGCCAGCAGCCCCACCGGGACAGGGGACTATGGCTACACCTTC
CASSPTGTGDYGYTF
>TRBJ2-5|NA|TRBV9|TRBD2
TGTGCCAGCAGCGTGGGGACTAGCGGGCGAGAGACCCAGTACTTC
CASSVGTSGRETQYF
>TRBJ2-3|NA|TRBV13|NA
TGTGCCAGCAGCTTAGGTGGGGCTCCTAGCACAGATACGCAGTATTTT
CASSLGGAPSTDTQYF
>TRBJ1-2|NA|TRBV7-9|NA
TGTGCCAGCAGCTTGAGGAGCGGCTACACCTTC
CASSLRSGYTF
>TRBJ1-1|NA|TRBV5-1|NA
TGCGCCAGCAGCTTGGACAAAGTAGCGGCTTTCTTT
CASSLDKVAAFF
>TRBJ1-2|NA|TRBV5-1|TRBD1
TGCGCCAGCAGCGAAGGACAGGGGAATGGCTACACCTTC
CASSEGQGNGYTF
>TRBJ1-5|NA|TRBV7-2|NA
TGTGCCAGCAGCTTAGCGGGCACCGATAGCAATCAGCCCCAGCATTTT
CASSLAGTDSNQPQHF
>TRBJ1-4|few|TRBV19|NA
TGTGCCAGTAGTATTCGCGGGGTCACTAATGAAAAACTGTTTTTT
CASSIRGVTNEKLFF
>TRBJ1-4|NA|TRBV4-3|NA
TGCGCCAGCAGTCCTGGTTTCGACCCGCTCTCAACTAATGAAAAACTGTTTTTT
CASSPGFDPLSTNEKLFF
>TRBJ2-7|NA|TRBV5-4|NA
TGTGCCAGCAGCTTGTGGGACAACCACTACGAGCAGTACTTC
CASSLWDNHYEQYF
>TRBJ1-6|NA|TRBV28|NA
TGTGCCAGCAGTTTAGAGTCTCCCTATAATTCACCCCTCCACTTT
CASSLESPYNSPLHF
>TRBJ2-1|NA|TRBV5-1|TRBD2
TGCGCCAGCAGACCCCGAATAAGCGGGGGGGGAAACAATGAGCAGTTCTTC
CASRPRISGGGNNEQFF